This entry is about one TCR beta chain. Antigen unknown. This sample is part of a study of blood T cells in healthy people across ages. Study-wide context: Template switching retrieved approximately one barcoded beta molecule for each two T cells. Study-wide points: A roughly linear age-dependent decrease characterized TCR beta diversity per million T cells. Relative to aged donors, long-lived donors carried more naive CD4+ cells and displayed higher diversity.

The V and J ends lost 6 bases and 5 bases respectively, with 19 bases between them. Germline loops: CDR1 MNHNS, CDR2 SASEGT. The CDR3 is made up of 16 amino acids. With a J-beta primer mix and a sample-barcoded 5' primer, a second PCR ran about 7 to 12 cycles. Each cDNA molecule, via a template-switch adaptor with 12 random nucleotides, was tagged. TCRdb reanalysed the 5' RACE reads using MiXCR and keeps one entry per CDR3 protein. The sample lists more than 500,000 distinct CDR3 sequences, about 29% occurring once. These data also featured in a second study, about T cells of mothers and their children.

The source of this sequence is a boy aged 2-15 years in good health. Sequencing input: blood. V is TRBV6-1 and J is TRBJ2-2; a weak D match, TRBD1 (6 bases). Here the CDR3 reads CASSAQTGFRTGELFF. As DNA, the CDR3 is TGTGCCAGCAGCGCACAAACAGGGTTTCGGACCGGGGAGCTGTTTTTT.